This T cell receptor (beta chain) came from a study of prognosis after radiotherapy for stage I lung cancer (dated by TCRdb to the early 2020s). Study-level background: Between early 2018 and early 2019, 20 or so patients with stage I NSCLC were enrolled in Nanjing, China. Stage I lung tumors that were newly diagnosed and primary were found in roughly 15 patients, while a handful of patients had oligometastatic NSCLC after surgical resection of the primary tumor. Every patient was regarded as medically inoperable, because of comorbidities in about a dozen cases and refusal of surgery in 7 cases. The cohort included 10 to 15 men and roughly 6 women, with a median age of approximately 73 years and a range of about 53 to 90 years. More than ten patients had adenocarcinoma and seven had squamous cell carcinoma as the tumor histology. Image-guided IMRT or VMAT was used to deliver SBRT in 3 to 5 fractions at a biologically effective dose of at least 100 Gy. In every patient, SBRT was given without any concurrent therapy. Distant metastases were developed by four of the 19 patients after SBRT, at a median of roughly 7 months, whereas no significant progression was observed in the other 15 patients. The study profiled peripheral blood TCR beta repertoires from stage I NSCLC patients before and after stereotactic body radiotherapy and related them to distant failure. The study took one blood sample before SBRT and one after SBRT from each of roughly 20 patients and sequenced all 40 or so samples. Study-level results and caveats: Differences in TRBV and TRBJ usage frequencies by metastasis status were reportedly observed in two V genes at baseline and in nine V and two J genes after SBRT. Post-SBRT Shannon entropy and its change from baseline were lower in patients who developed distant metastases; baseline Shannon entropy was not associated with metastases. None of the reported P values were adjusted for multiple comparisons. A decrease in unique TCR clone counts was observed after SBRT (median 10,088 before versus roughly 6,900 after; Wilcoxon paired P=0.011). The study was limited by the small cohort and short follow-up, and independent validation of the study findings is required. Whether the expanded TCR clones were tumor-specific was not determined.

A history of other malignancies or of prior chemotherapy or radiotherapy was absent in all patients, and node-negative disease was shown on CT and PET/CT in all patients. At each of the two time points, around 6 milliliters of peripheral venous blood were collected into EDTA tubes. Ficoll-Paque Plus density-gradient centrifugation was used to isolate PBMCs. Immediately after collection, samples were stored at -80 degrees C until analysis. This clonotype was seen many times. This receptor's antigen is unknown. No base qualities exist here, and no much larger clone lies one base off it. The CDR3 holds 16 amino acids from the cysteine to the phenylalanine. Only the CDR3 DNA is retained, 48 bases long and in frame from the first base. V has 3 bases trimmed and J has 0 bases trimmed; junction bases matching no gene number 5. The germline V gene specifies LGHNA as CDR1 and YNFKEQ as CDR2. The TCR beta CDR3 region was amplified from genomic DNA by two rounds of multiplex PCR. In the first PCR round, primers specific to each TRBV and TRBJ gene were used, and the primer sequences were filed in Chinese patent CN105087789A. Universal primers were used in the second PCR round. The Roche High Pure PCR Template Preparation Kit was used to extract genomic DNA from frozen PBMCs. The libraries underwent paired-end sequencing with 151 bp reads on an Illumina HiSeq 3000. As for how the authors treated the data: CutAdapt was used to discard raw reads that did not contain the multiplex PCR primer sequences. Using PEAR, the high-quality paired reads were merged into contigs. By alignment to reference sequences, MiXCR assigned TRB V, D and J gene segments to each contig. To remove sequencing errors, CDR3 sequences were clustered according to base quality and sequence similarity. Shannon entropy normalized by the natural log of productive TCR sequence number was used as the measure of diversity. One minus Shannon entropy divided by the natural log of the number of unique clonotypes was used as the definition of clonality. Progression-free survival cut-offs for repertoire metrics were chosen using the Youden index of ROC curves, with analyses run in R 3.5.3. In-frame beta chains were kept once TCRdb had trimmed the public reads at Q25 with fastp and called clones with MiXCR. Each entry merges the rows of one CDR3 protein and shows their most common DNA and genes. The authors' filters were not applied to this entry. The table for this sample lists about 15,000 distinct CDR3 sequences; about a sixth of them were counted only once. Clones ranked in the top ten supply less than 50% of the sample.

This sample comprised PBMCs, obtained before or after stereotactic body radiation therapy (not recorded which). The TCR comes from a donor of 50 years or more with non-small cell lung cancer. The sequence joins TRBV4-2 to TRBJ1-3; 7 junctional bases match TRBD1. This receptor has the CDR3 CASSQAGGRSGNTIYF. Read as DNA, the sequence is TGTGCCAGCAGCCAGGCAGGGGGTCGCTCTGGAAACACCATATATTTT.